This is a list of T cell receptor beta chains from one sample in a study of massively parallel sequencing of T cell beta chains. One entry per CDR3 protein results from TCRdb running MiXCR on the 5' RACE reads. The table shows about 4,400 distinct CDR3 sequences, with around 40% occurring only once. Specimen: commercial RNA from peripheral blood pooled from many donors. These receptors were obtained from a pool of human donors in good health; the sample was commercial RNA pooled from many donors. CDR3s include the opening cysteine and the closing phenylalanine or tryptophan. The D gene is left open where the match is weak. Size is stated for part of the rows, as once, few or many counts, or as a class when the clone is expanded.

TRBJ1-5	TRBV19	TRBD1	.	CASSSQGDQPQHF	TGTGCCAGTAGTTCCCAGGGGGACCAGCCCCAGCATTTT
TRBJ1-5	TRBV20-1	TRBD1	.	CSARDARRTGDQPQHF	TGCAGTGCTAGAGATGCCCGTCGGACAGGGGATCAGCCCCAGCATTTT
TRBJ2-2	TRBV13	.	.	CASSSGTGDTGELFF	TGTGCCAGCAGCTCCGGGACGGGCGACACCGGGGAGCTGTTTTTT
TRBJ2-7	TRBV7-6	.	.	CASSPGHEQYF	TGTGCCAGCAGCCCGGGACACGAGCAGTACTTC
TRBJ2-4	TRBV20-1	TRBD1	medium-sized	CSARRGQGQNIQYF	TGCAGTGCTAGAAGGGGACAGGGCCAAAACATTCAGTACTTC
TRBJ2-1	TRBV2	TRBD2	.	CASSELAASNEQFF	TGTGCCAGCAGTGAACTAGCGGCAAGCAATGAGCAGTTCTTC
TRBJ2-7	TRBV14	.	few	CASSQAGLIPYEQYF	TGTGCCAGCAGCCAAGCAGGACTGATTCCCTACGAGCAGTACTTC
TRBJ2-3	TRBV10-3	.	.	CAISVVGPTDTQYF	TGTGCCATCAGTGTAGTGGGGCCAACAGATACGCAGTATTTT
TRBJ2-1	TRBV20-1	.	few	CSARDYREREQFF	TGCAGTGCTAGAGATTACCGGGAGCGGGAGCAGTTCTTC
TRBJ2-3	TRBV13	.	few	CASSVGDNWVDTQYF	TGTGCCAGCAGCGTTGGGGACAACTGGGTGGATACGCAGTATTTT
TRBJ2-1	TRBV2	.	.	CASSDFSTERFF	TGTGCCAGCAGTGACTTTAGCACTGAGCGGTTCTTC
TRBJ1-2	TRBV2	.	few	CASSAGGYTF	TGTGCCAGCAGTGCTGGGGGCTACACCTTC
TRBJ2-7	TRBV9	.	.	CASSVDGAYEQNF	TGTGCCAGCAGCGTAGACGGGGCCTACGAGCAGAACTTC
TRBJ2-1	TRBV14	TRBD2	once	CASSRGGSYNEQFF	TGTGCCAGCAGCCGGGGGGGCTCCTACAATGAGCAGTTCTTC
TRBJ1-2	TRBV20-1	.	few	CSASQGDYGYTF	TGCAGTGCTAGTCAGGGAGACTATGGCTACACCTTC
TRBJ2-7	TRBV11-3	.	few	CASSLVGSRNEQYF	TGTGCCAGCAGCTTAGTGGGGTCCCGGAACGAGCAGTACTTC
TRBJ1-4	TRBV4-2	TRBD1	few	CASSLMGQPNEKLFF	TGTGCCAGCAGCCTAATGGGACAGCCTAATGAAAAACTGTTTTTT
TRBJ2-2	TRBV5-1	.	few	CASRMDSLDTGELFF	TGCGCCAGCAGGATGGACAGTTTGGACACCGGGGAGCTGTTTTTT
TRBJ2-7	TRBV7-2	TRBD1	.	CASSYGTAPEQYF	TGTGCCAGCAGCTATGGGACAGCCCCCGAGCAGTACTTC
TRBJ2-4	TRBV6-2/TRBV6-3	.	few	CASRGAARQNIQYF	TGTGCCAGCAGGGGGGCCGCCCGTCAAAACATTCAGTACTTC
TRBJ2-7	TRBV7-2	.	.	CASTRPPNYEQYF	TGTGCCAGCACCCGTCCCCCGAACTACGAGCAGTACTTC
TRBJ2-7	TRBV4-2	.	.	CASSQGRAYEQYF	TGTGCCAGCAGCCAGGGGCGGGCCTACGAGCAGTACTTC
TRBJ1-5	TRBV10-3	.	.	CAIKSEGNQPQHF	TGTGCCATCAAATCTGAGGGCAATCAGCCCCAGCATTTT
TRBJ2-7	TRBV20-1	.	.	CSAGVPYEQYF	TGCAGTGCTGGGGTCCCCTACGAGCAGTACTTC
TRBJ2-2	TRBV2	.	.	CASSDRTGELFF	TGTGCCAGCAGTGACAGGACCGGGGAGCTGTTTTTT
TRBJ2-3	TRBV20-1	.	.	CSARDEWGITDTQYF	TGCAGTGCTAGAGATGAATGGGGCATCACAGATACGCAGTATTTT
TRBJ2-5	TRBV6-4	.	few	CASSRDGGETQYF	TGTGCCAGCAGTCGGGACGGAGGGGAGACCCAGTACTTC
TRBJ2-7	TRBV18	.	few	CASSADTYEQYF	TGTGCCAGCTCAGCCGACACCTACGAGCAGTACTTC
TRBJ1-5	TRBV28	.	few	CASSLTTIVYQPQHF	TGTGCCAGCAGTTTAACCACCATCGTTTATCAGCCCCAGCATTTT
TRBJ2-7	TRBV20-1	.	.	CSAHRDTAYEQYF	TGCAGTGCTCACCGGGACACCGCCTACGAGCAGTACTTC
TRBJ2-7	TRBV19	.	.	CASSNQYYEQYF	TGTGCCAGTAGTAATCAATACTACGAGCAGTACTTC
TRBJ2-5	TRBV5-1	.	.	CASSLRAGEETQYF	TGCGCCAGCAGCTTGAGGGCCGGAGAAGAGACCCAGTACTTC
TRBJ2-5	TRBV7-6	.	.	CASSLEGPRETQYF	TGTGCCAGCAGCTTAGAGGGGCCTCGAGAGACCCAGTACTTC
TRBJ2-1	TRBV7-3	TRBD1	.	CASSLMGTEADEQFF	TGTGCCAGCAGCTTAATGGGGACAGAAGCGGATGAGCAGTTCTTC
TRBJ1-4	TRBV10-3	.	medium-sized	CAISESGGGEKLFF	TGTGCCATCAGTGAGTCCGGGGGAGGTGAAAAACTGTTTTTT
TRBJ1-6	TRBV11-1	.	.	CASSLAGRDRFHF	TGTGCCAGCAGCTTAGCGGGAAGAGACAGATTCCACTTT
TRBJ1-5	TRBV29-1	TRBD1	few	CSVNTGAGNQPQHF	TGCAGCGTTAACACAGGGGCCGGCAATCAGCCCCAGCATTTT
TRBJ2-7	TRBV30	TRBD2	.	CAWSSGTRGGEQYF	TGTGCCTGGAGCTCCGGGACTAGGGGCGGCGAGCAGTACTTC
TRBJ2-5	TRBV11-3	.	.	CASSLGQGAGETQYF	TGTGCCAGCAGCTTAGGGCAGGGCGCGGGGGAGACCCAGTACTTC
TRBJ1-5	TRBV20-1	.	.	CSAPEGIGNQPQHF	TGCAGTGCTCCGGAGGGGATCGGCAATCAGCCCCAGCATTTT
TRBJ1-1	TRBV7-2	.	few	CASSLHPGDTEAFF	TGTGCCAGCAGCTTACACCCCGGGGACACTGAAGCTTTCTTT
TRBJ2-5	TRBV12-3/TRBV12-4	.	once	CASSLLEGRETQYF	TGTGCCAGCAGTTTGTTGGAAGGGAGAGAGACCCAGTACTTC
TRBJ2-7	TRBV12-3/TRBV12-4	TRBD1	.	CASRTGENEQYF	TGTGCCAGCAGAACAGGGGAAAACGAGCAGTACTTC
TRBJ2-2	TRBV5-1	.	medium-sized	CASSRGNTGELFF	TGCGCCAGCAGCCGAGGGAACACCGGGGAGCTGTTTTTT
TRBJ1-4	TRBV29-1	.	large	CSVEEVGDEKLFF	TGCAGCGTTGAAGAGGTGGGGGATGAAAAACTGTTTTTT